Included here is one TCR beta chain sequence, with context. This record belongs to a study of OX40 agonist ivuxolimab in advanced cancers. Across the study: At doses from 0.01 to 10 mg/kg, patients were given intravenous ivuxolimab every 2 weeks. Under the entry rules, prior anti-PD-1, anti-PD-L1 or anti-CTLA-4 therapy was allowed, and approximately 36% had some.

Trimming removed 5 bases at V and 3 bases at J, with 13 bases between. Germline-derived CDR1 and CDR2 are SGHRS and YFSETQ. The CDR3 totals 14 residues. Profiled with immunoSEQ multiplex PCR; TCRdb holds only in-frame clones, not every one. The sample has 60,000 to 65,000 clones; roughly nine tenths are singletons. The sample consisted of CD4+ or CD8+ T cells sorted from blood, taken in a trial of the OX40 agonist ivuxolimab. This clonotype was sampled from an adult with an advanced solid tumor such as melanoma, head and neck, liver or kidney cancer. The J gene is TRBJ2-3, the V gene TRBV5-1, with D perhaps given as TRBD1 or TRBD2 (7 bases each). The CDR3 DNA sequence: TGCGCCAGCAGGCGCCAGGGGGGGACAGATACGCAGTATTTT. Translation: CASRRQGGTDTQYF.